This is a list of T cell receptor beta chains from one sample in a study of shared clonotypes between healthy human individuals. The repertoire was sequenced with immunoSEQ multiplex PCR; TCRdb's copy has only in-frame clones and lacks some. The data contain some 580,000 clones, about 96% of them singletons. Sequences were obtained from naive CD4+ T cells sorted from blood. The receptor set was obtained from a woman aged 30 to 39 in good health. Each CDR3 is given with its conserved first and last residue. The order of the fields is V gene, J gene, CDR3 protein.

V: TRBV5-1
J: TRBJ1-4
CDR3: CASSYAGAEEEKLFF

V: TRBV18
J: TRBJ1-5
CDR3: CASSPQRNQPQHF

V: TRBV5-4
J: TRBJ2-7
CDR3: CASSRPGQGRKYEQYF

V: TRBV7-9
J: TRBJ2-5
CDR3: CASSPTYQETQYF

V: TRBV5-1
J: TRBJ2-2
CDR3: CASSLAGGNTGELFF

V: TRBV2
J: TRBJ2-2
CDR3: CASTEGQRNTGELFF

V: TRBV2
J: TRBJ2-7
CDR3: CASRADAYEQYF

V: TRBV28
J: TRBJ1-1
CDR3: CASRRRGEAFF

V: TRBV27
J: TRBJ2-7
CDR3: CASRDRGSVNDEQYF

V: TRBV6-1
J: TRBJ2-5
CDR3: CASSSIRETQYF

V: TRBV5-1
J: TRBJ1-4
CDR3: CASRFPTGATNEKLFF

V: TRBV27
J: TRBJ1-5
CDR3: CASSTGTGFWPQHF

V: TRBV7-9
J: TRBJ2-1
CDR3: CASSLPTGVYNEQFF

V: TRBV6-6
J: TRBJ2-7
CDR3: CASSYSPGDSYEQYF

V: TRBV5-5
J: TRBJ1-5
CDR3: CASSVQGASQPQHF

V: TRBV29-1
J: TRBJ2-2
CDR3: CSVGIGSTDGELFF

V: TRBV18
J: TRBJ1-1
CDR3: CASSPVQGANTEAFF

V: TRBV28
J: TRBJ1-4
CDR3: CASSSPSSPGTGDEKLFF

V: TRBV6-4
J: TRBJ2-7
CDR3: CASRCRRLASSYEQYF

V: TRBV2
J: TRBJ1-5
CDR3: CASSDLYSNQPQHF

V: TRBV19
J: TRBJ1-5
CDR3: CASREDRGLIYSNQPQHF

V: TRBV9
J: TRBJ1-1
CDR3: CASSGQGSYEAFF

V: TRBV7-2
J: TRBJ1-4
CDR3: CASSSSGTRRTEKLFF

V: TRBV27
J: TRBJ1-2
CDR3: CASSPRGRGAGYTF

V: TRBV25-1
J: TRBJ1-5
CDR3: CASSEGEAQPQHF

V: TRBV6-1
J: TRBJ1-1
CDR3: CASSESRRQFPTEAFF

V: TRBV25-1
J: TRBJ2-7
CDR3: CASSERVDGGEQYF